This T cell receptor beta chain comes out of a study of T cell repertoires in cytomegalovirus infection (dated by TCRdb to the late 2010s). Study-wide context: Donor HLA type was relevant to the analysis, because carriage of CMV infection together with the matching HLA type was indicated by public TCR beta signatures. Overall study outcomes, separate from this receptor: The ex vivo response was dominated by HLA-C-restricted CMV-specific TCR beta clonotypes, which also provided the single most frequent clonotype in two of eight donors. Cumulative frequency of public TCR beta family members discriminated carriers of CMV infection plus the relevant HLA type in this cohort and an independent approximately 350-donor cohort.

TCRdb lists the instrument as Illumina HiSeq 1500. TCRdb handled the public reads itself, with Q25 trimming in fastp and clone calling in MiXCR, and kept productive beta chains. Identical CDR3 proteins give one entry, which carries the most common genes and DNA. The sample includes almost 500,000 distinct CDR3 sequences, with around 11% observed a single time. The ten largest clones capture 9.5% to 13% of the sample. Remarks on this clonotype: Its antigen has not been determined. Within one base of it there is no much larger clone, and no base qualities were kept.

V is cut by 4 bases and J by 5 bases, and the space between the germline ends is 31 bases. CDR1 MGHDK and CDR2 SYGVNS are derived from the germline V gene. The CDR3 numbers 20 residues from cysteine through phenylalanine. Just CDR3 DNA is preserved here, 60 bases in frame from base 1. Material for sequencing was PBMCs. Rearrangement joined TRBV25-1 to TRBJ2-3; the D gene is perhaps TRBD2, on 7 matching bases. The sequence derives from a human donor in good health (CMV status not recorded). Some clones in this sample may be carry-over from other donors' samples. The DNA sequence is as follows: TGTGCCAGCAGTGCGCTTAGAAAAGGTGGGGGGGCGGCATGGGGAGATACGCAGTATTTT. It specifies CASSALRKGGGAAWGDTQYF.